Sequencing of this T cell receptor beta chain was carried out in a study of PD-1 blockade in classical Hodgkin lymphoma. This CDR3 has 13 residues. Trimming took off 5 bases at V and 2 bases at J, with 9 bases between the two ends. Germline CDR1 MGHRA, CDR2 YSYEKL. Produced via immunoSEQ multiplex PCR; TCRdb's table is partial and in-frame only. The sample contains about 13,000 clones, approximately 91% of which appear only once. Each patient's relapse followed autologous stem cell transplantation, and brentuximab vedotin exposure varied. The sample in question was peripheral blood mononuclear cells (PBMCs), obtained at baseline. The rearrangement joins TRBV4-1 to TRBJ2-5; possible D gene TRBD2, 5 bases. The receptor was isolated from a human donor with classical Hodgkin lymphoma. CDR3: CASSGGYQETQYF. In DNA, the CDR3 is TGCGCCAGCAGCGGAGGATATCAAGAGACCCAGTACTTC.